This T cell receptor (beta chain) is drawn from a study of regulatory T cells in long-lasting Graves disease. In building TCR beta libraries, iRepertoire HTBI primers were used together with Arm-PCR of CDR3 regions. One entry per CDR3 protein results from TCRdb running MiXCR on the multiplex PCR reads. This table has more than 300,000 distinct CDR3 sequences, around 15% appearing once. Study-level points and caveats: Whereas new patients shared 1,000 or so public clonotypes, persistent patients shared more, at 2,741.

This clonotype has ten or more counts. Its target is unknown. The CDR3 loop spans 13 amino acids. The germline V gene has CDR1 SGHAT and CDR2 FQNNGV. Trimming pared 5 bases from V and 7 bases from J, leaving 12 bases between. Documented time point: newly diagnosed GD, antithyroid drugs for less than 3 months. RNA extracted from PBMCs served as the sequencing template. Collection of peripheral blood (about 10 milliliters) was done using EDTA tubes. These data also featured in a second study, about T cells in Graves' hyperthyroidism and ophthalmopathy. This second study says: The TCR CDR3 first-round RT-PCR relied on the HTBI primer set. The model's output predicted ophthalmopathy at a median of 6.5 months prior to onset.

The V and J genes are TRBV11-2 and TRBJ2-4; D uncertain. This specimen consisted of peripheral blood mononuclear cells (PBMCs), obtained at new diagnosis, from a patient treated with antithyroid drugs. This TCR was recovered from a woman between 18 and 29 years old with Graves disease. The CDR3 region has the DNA TGTGCCAGCAGCCCTCAACGTGGGAACATTCAGTACTTC. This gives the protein CASSPQRGNIQYF.